This T cell receptor (beta chain) was identified during a study of molecular identifiers for immune sequencing clone quantification. Study outcomes and limitations: In cases of identical TCR molecules sharing a barcode, highly expanded clone sizes could be underestimated.

CDR1 is KGHDR and CDR2 is SFDVKD in the germline V gene. V lost 3 bases, J lost 7 bases, and 9 bases lay in between. The CDR3 has 13 residues. This clonotype was seen only once. The antigen remains undetermined. Naive CD8 library inputs spanned roughly 17,000 to 1,100,000 sorted cells and 10%, 30% or 50% RNA. In preparing bulk TCR libraries, previously described methods and listed TCR primers were used. One entry per CDR3 protein, called by TCRdb with MiXCR from the PCR reads. This sample has a few hundred thousand distinct CDR3 sequences, with approximately 25% found just once. Sequencing was carried out using naive CD8+ T cells from blood, with Jurkat cell RNA spiked in. Subset described: FACS-sorted CD8+CD4-CCR7+CD45RA+ naive T cells. This TCR derives from a human donor in good health. Some libraries in this study had Jurkat cell RNA spiked in. The gene calls are TRBV24-1 and TRBJ1-5, with D perhaps TRBD1 (5 bases). Here the CDR3 DNA reads TGTGCCACCAGTGATGGGGACTGGCAGCCCCAGCATTTT. It encodes CATSDGDWQPQHF.